Listed below are T cell receptor beta chains from one sample, sequenced in a study of blood T cells in healthy people across ages. In TCRdb, the 5' RACE reads were re-called with MiXCR into one record per CDR3 protein. The sample has over 1,200,000 distinct CDR3 sequences, roughly 59% seen once. Input material: blood. The receptor source for this set is a man between 18 and 29 years old in good health. Both conserved end residues are part of each CDR3. A D gene is named only where the DNA matches it firmly. Clone sizes are given selectively: once, few, many, or a class where the clone is expanded.

v_call	d_call	clone_size	j_call	cdr3_aa	cdr3_nt
TRBV11-2	-	-	TRBJ2-5	CASSGPPGGALQETQYF	TGTGCCAGCAGCGGTCCTCCTGGGGGGGCCCTCCAAGAGACCCAGTACTTC
TRBV20-1	-	few	TRBJ1-4	CSARGAGRSFSNEKLFF	TGCAGTGCTAGAGGTGCTGGTCGAAGCTTCTCTAATGAAAAACTGTTTTTT
TRBV4-2	-	-	TRBJ2-7	CASSQEDRSTYEQYF	TGTGCCAGCAGCCAAGAAGACAGGTCAACCTACGAGCAGTACTTC
TRBV4-1	-	-	TRBJ1-2	CASSQDHDGEYGYTF	TGCGCCAGCAGCCAAGATCATGACGGGGAATATGGCTACACCTTC
TRBV13	-	-	TRBJ2-7	CASRVPRSFYEQYF	TGTGCCAGCAGAGTTCCGAGATCCTTCTACGAGCAGTACTTC
TRBV29-1	TRBD1	few	TRBJ2-5	CSVVVTGKFGQYF	TGCAGCGTTGTGGTGACAGGGAAGTTTGGGCAGTACTTC
TRBV30	TRBD2	-	TRBJ2-1	CAWSEMGVAGAWGEQFF	TGTGCCTGGAGTGAAATGGGGGTAGCGGGGGCCTGGGGTGAGCAGTTCTTC
TRBV20-1	-	-	TRBJ2-7	CSARTVSSYEQYF	TGCAGTGCTAGGACAGTCAGCTCCTACGAGCAGTACTTC
TRBV11-2	-	-	TRBJ2-7	CASSIGRAIQYF	TGTGCCAGCAGCATCGGCAGGGCCATCCAGTACTTC
TRBV20-1	TRBD2	many	TRBJ2-3	CSARRLAGDPDTQYF	TGCAGTGCCCGAAGACTAGCGGGGGACCCAGATACGCAGTATTTT
TRBV4-1	-	-	TRBJ1-2	CASSQTNFLGPTGKGYTF	TGCGCCAGCAGCCAGACGAACTTCCTTGGACCGACAGGTAAAGGCTACACCTTC
TRBV10-2	-	-	TRBJ2-3	CASSAVSSRTDTQYF	TGCGCCAGCAGTGCCGTATCCTCACGCACAGATACGCAGTATTTT
TRBV2	TRBD2	few	TRBJ2-1	CASKTTSGGLYNEQFF	TGTGCCAGCAAGACAACCAGCGGGGGACTTTACAATGAGCAGTTCTTC
TRBV9	-	-	TRBJ2-7	CASSPRVVARYEQYF	TGTGCCAGCAGCCCGAGGGTCGTGGCGCGCTACGAGCAGTACTTC
TRBV5-6	TRBD2	-	TRBJ2-7	CASSLVGGGPYF	TGTGCCAGCAGCTTGGTTGGCGGGGGTCCGTACTTC
TRBV6-5	-	-	TRBJ2-1	CASSYSGVGYNEQFF	TGTGCCAGCAGTTACTCAGGAGTTGGGTACAATGAGCAGTTCTTC
TRBV28	TRBD2	-	TRBJ2-1	CASSSSPWASGGTNIYGEQFF	TGTGCCAGCAGTTCGTCCCCCTGGGCTAGCGGGGGGACCAACATTTACGGTGAGCAGTTCTTC
TRBV7-9	-	-	TRBJ2-1	CASSLSVGRGTYNEQFF	TGTGCCAGCAGCTTAAGTGTAGGCAGGGGCACTTACAATGAGCAGTTCTTC
TRBV4-1	-	few	TRBJ2-7	CASSQGTHEQYF	TGCGCCAGCAGCCAAGGAACACACGAGCAGTACTTC
TRBV4-3	-	few	TRBJ2-1	CASRRRGGPNEQFF	TGCGCCAGCAGGCGGAGGGGGGGCCCAAATGAGCAGTTCTTC
TRBV6-2/TRBV6-3	-	-	TRBJ2-7	CASPYEQYF	TGTGCCAGCCCCTACGAGCAGTACTTC
TRBV10-2	-	-	TRBJ2-5	CASSERKMQWNEQYF	TGCGCCAGCAGTGAGCGGAAGATGCAGTGGAATGAGCAGTACTTC
TRBV15	TRBD1	-	TRBJ1-4	CATSRVQQGAGEKLFF	TGTGCCACCAGCAGAGTACAACAGGGGGCAGGGGAAAAACTGTTTTTT
TRBV7-9	-	-	TRBJ2-7	CASTKTEQATYEQYF	TGTGCCAGCACAAAGACGGAACAGGCGACCTACGAGCAGTACTTC
TRBV2	-	once	TRBJ2-3	CASTVVVDTQYF	TGTGCCAGCACTGTGGTAGTTGATACGCAGTATTTT
TRBV7-9	-	-	TRBJ2-1	CASSEQEPEQFF	TGTGCCAGCAGCGAACAGGAACCGGAGCAGTTCTTC
TRBV15	-	-	TRBJ2-6	CATSREVLSGANVLTF	TGTGCCACCAGCAGAGAAGTGCTCTCTGGGGCCAACGTCCTGACTTTC
TRBV25-1	-	-	TRBJ2-1	CASSEGSGLQETQFF	TGTGCCAGCAGTGAGGGCTCGGGGTTACAAGAGACCCAGTTCTTC
TRBV10-3	TRBD1	few	TRBJ2-7	CAISPGQGDYEQYF	TGTGCCATCAGTCCTGGACAGGGGGACTACGAGCAGTACTTC
TRBV30	-	-	TRBJ2-4	CAYETMGPQYF	TGTGCCTACGAAACGATGGGACCTCAGTACTTC
TRBV15	-	few	TRBJ1-2	CATSRDIGSYGYTF	TGTGCCACCAGCAGAGATATAGGTTCCTATGGCTACACCTTC
TRBV3-1	-	few	TRBJ2-6	CASSQEGVSGANVLTF	TGTGCCAGCAGCCAAGAAGGGGTTTCTGGGGCCAACGTCCTGACTTTC